The rows below give T cell receptor beta chains drawn from one sample of a study of CXCR3-negative and CXCR3-positive naive CD8 T cells. TCRdb reprocessed the 5' RACE reads; each CDR3 protein has one entry and no DNA is given. The sample yields tens of thousands of distinct CDR3 sequences, of which the top ten take up around 0.4%. The source material was naive CXCR3- CD8+ T cells from blood. These receptors were obtained from a human donor in good health. Some clones in this sample may be carry-over from other donors' samples. Both conserved end residues are part of each CDR3. A clone size is listed for some rows: how often the clone was seen (once, few, many), or a class if it is expanded.

-	TRBJ2-2	TRBV5-1	CASSLGVSGAGELFF
-	TRBJ2-5	TRBV11-2	CASSLNTFQLAATPQETQYF
medium-sized	TRBJ2-1	TRBV29-1	CSVDRAYNEQFF
-	TRBJ2-7	TRBV29-1	CSARSSYEQYF
-	TRBJ2-2	TRBV19	CASMGAGLAGPVGELFF
medium-sized	TRBJ2-5	TRBV7-6	CASSLTETQYF
-	TRBJ2-1	TRBV14	CASSLIQENSYNEQFF
-	TRBJ2-7	TRBV4-1	CASSQGTSGKRRQYF
-	TRBJ2-7	TRBV10-3	CATGRQDEQYF
-	TRBJ1-1	TRBV4-3	CASSQDSVQGNTEAFF
-	TRBJ2-1	TRBV29-1	CSVDLTGASYNEQFF
-	TRBJ2-3	TRBV29-1	CSVEEQREGTDTQYF
-	TRBJ1-1	TRBV14	CASSQVAPEAFF